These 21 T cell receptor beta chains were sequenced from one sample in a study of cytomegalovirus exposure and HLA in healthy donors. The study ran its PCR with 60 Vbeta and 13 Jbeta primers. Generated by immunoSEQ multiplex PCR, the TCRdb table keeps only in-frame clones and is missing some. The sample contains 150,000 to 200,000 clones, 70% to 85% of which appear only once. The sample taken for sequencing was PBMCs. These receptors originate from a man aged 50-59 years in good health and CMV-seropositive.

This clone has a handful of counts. The CDR3 DNA reads TGTGCCAGCTCACCACCGATGAACAGGGGTAATTCACCCCTCCACTTT. Protein: CASSPPMNRGNSPLHF. The chain carries TRBV18 and TRBJ1-6, with TRBD1 matching over 7 bases. The germline V gene has CDR1 KGHSH and CDR2 LQKENI. After removal of 0 bases from V and 6 bases from J, the junction contained 5 bases not matched to a gene. The CDR3 extends over 16 amino acids. Based on the CDR3 plus reference TRBV18 and TRBJ1-6, the full variable domain is NAGVMQNPRHLVRRRGQEARLRCSPMKGHSHVYWYRQLPEEGLKFMVYLQKENIIDESGMPKERFSAEFPKEGPSILRIQQVVRGDSAAYFCASSPPMNRGNSPLHFGNGTRLTVT.

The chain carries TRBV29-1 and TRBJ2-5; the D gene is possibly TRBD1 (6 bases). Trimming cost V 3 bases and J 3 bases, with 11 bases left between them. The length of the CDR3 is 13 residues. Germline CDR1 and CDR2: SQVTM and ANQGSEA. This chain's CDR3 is CSVDYRTEETQYF. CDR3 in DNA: TGCAGCGTTGACTACCGGACAGAAGAGACCCAGTACTTC. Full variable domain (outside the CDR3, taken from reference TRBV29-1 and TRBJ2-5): SAVISQKPSRDICQRGTSLTIQCQVDSQVTMMFWYRQQPGQSLTLIATANQGSEATYESGFVIDKFPISRPNLTFSTLTVSNMSPEDSSIYLCSVDYRTEETQYFGPGTRLLVL.

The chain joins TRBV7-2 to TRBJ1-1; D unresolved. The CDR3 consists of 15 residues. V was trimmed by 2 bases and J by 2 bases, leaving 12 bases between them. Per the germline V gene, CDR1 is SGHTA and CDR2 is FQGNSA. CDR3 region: CASSLWGGSNTEAFF. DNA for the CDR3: TGTGCCAGCAGCTTATGGGGAGGATCAAACACTGAAGCTTTCTTT.

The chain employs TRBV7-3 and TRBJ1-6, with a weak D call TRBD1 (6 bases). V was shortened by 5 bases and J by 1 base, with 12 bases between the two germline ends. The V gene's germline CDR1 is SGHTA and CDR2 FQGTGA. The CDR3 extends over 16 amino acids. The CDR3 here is CASSATGNSYNSPLHF. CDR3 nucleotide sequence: TGTGCCAGCAGCGCCACAGGGAATTCCTATAATTCACCCCTCCACTTT. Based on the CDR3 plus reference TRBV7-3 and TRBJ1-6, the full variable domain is GAGVSQTPSNKVTEKGKYVELRCDPISGHTALYWYRQSLGQGPEFLIYFQGTGAADDSGLPNDRFFAVRPEGSVSTLKIQRTERGDSAVYLCASSATGNSYNSPLHFGNGTRLTVT.

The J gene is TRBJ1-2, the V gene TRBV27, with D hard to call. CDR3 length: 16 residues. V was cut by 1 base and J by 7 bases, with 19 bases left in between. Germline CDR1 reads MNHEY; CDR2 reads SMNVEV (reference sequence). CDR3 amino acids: CASSLFLQQSPSGYTF. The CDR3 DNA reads TGTGCCAGCAGTTTATTCCTACAGCAAAGTCCAAGTGGCTACACCTTC.

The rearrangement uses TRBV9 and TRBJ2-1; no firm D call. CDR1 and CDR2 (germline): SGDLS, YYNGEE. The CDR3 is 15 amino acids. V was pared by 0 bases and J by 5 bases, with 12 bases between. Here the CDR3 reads CASSVGSLGNNEQFF. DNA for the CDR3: TGTGCCAGCAGCGTAGGGTCTCTAGGCAACAATGAGCAGTTCTTC.

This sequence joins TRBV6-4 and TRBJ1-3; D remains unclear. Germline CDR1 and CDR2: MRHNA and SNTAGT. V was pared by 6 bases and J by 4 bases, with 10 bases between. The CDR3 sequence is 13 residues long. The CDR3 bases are TGTGCCAGCAGGGAGGGTAGGGGAAACACCATATATTTT. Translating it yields CASREGRGNTIYF.

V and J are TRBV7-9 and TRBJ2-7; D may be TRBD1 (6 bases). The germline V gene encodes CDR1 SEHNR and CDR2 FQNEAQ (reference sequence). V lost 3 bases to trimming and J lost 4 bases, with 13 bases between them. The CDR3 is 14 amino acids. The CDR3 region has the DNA TGTGCCAGCAGCTTGGGGGCCCGATTTTACGAGCAGTACTTC. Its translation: CASSLGARFYEQYF. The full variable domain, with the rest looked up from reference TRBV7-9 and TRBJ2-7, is DTGVSQNPRHKITKRGQNVTFRCDPISEHNRLYWYRQTLGQGPEFLTYFQNEAQLEKSRLLSDRFSAERPKGSFSTLEIQRTEQGDSAMYLCASSLGARFYEQYFGPGTRLTVT.

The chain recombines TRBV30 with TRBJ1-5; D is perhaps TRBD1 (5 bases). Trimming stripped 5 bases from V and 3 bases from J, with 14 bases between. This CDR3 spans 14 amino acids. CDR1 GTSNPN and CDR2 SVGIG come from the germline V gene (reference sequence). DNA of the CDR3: TGTGCCTGGGGTGGGGGGGGTAACAATCAGCCCCAGCATTTT. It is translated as CAWGGGGNNQPQHF.

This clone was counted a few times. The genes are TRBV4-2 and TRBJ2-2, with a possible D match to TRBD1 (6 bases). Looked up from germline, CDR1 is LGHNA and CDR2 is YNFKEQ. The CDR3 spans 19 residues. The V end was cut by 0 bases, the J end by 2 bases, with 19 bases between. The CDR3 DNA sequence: TGTGCCAGCAGCCAAGATAATCCCTCCAGGGGAAAAAACACCGGGGAGCTGTTTTTT. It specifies CASSQDNPSRGKNTGELFF.

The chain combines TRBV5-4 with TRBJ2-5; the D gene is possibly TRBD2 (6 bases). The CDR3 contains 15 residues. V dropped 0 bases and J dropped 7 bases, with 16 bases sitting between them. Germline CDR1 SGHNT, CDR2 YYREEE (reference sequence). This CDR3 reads CASSLDPGSFATQYF. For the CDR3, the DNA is TGTGCCAGCAGCTTGGATCCCGGGAGTTTCGCGACCCAGTACTTC.

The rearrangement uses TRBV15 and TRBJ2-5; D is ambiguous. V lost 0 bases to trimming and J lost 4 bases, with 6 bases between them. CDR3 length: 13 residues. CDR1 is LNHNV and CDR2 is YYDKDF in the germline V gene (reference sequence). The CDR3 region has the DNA TGTGCCACCAGCAGAGATCAAGCAGAGACCCAGTACTTC. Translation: CATSRDQAETQYF.

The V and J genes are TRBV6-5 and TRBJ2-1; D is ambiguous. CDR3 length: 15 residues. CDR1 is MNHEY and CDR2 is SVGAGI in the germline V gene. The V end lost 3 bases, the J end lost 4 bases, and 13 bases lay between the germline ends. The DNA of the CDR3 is TGTGCCAGCAGTTATTCAGAAAGAGGTTACAATGAGCAGTTCTTC. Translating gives CASSYSERGYNEQFF.

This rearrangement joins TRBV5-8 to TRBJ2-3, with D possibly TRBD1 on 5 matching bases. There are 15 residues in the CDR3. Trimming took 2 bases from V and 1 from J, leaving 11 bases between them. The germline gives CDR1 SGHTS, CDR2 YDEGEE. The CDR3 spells CASSFWVGGTDTQYF. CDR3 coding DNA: TGTGCCAGCAGCTTTTGGGTAGGGGGCACAGATACGCAGTATTTT.

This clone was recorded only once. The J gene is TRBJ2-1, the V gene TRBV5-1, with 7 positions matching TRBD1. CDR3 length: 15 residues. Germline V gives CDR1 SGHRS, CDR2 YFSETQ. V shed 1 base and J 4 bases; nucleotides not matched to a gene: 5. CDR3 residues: CASSLSQGVYNEQFF. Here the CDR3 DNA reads TGCGCCAGCAGCTTGAGTCAGGGGGTGTACAATGAGCAGTTCTTC.

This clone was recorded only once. CDR3: CASSPRGDEQFF. CDR3 DNA: TGTGCCAGCAGTCCCAGGGGAGATGAGCAGTTCTTC. The gene calls are TRBV27 and TRBJ2-1, with D maybe TRBD1 (6 bases). The CDR3 has 12 amino acids. Germline V CDR1 and CDR2: MNHEY, SMNVEV (reference sequence). Trimming stripped 5 bases from V and 8 bases from J, with 10 bases between.

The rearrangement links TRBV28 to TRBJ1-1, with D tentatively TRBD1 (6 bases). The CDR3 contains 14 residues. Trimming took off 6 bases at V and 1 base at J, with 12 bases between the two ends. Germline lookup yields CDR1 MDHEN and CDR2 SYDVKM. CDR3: CASRGRGGNTEAFF. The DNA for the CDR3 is TGTGCCAGCAGGGGCAGGGGCGGGAACACTGAAGCTTTCTTT.

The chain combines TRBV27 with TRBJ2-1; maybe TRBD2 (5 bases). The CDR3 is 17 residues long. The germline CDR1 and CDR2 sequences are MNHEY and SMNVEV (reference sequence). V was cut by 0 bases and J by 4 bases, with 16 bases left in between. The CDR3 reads CASSLSYSATGYNEQFF. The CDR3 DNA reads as TGTGCCAGCAGTTTATCGTACTCCGCGACGGGATACAATGAGCAGTTCTTC.

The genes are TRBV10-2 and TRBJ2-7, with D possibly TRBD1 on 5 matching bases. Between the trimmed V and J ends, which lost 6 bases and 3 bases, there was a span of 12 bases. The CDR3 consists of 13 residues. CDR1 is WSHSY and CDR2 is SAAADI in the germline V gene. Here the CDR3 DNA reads TGCGCCAGCAGCGTGGACACGGTCTACGAGCAGTACTTC. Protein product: CASSVDTVYEQYF.

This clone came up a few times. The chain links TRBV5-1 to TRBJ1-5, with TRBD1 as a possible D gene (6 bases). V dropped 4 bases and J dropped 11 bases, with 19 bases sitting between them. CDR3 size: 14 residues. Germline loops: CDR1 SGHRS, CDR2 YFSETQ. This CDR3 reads CASSDGTPVGSQHF. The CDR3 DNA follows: TGCGCCAGCAGCGACGGGACACCCGTAGGGTCCCAGCATTTT.

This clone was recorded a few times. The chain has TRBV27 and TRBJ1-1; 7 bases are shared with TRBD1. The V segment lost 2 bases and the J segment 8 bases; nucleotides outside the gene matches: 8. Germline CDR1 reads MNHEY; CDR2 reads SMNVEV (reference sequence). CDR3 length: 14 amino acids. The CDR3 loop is CASSLRRGDSEAFF. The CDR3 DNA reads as TGTGCCAGCAGTTTACGTCGCGGGGACAGCGAAGCTTTCTTT.